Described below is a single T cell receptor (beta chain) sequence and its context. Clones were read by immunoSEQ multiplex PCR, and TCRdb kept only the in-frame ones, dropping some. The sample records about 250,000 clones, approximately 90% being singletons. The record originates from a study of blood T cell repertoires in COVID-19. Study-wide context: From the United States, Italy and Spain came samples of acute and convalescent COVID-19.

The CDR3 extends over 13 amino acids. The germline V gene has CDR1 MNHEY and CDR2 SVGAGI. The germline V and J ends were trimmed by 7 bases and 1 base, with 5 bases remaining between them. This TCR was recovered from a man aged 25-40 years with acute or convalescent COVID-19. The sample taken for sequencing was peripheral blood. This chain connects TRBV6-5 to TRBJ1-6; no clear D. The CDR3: CASTGSYNSPLHF. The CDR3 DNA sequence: TGTGCCAGCACGGGATCCTATAATTCACCCCTCCACTTT.